This T cell receptor beta chain appears in the sequencing data of a study of cytomegalovirus exposure and HLA in healthy donors. Germline V gene lookup returns CDR1 MDHEN and CDR2 SYDVKM. This CDR3 has 14 amino acids. V shed 5 bases and J 8 bases; nucleotides not matched to a gene: 11. A multiplex PCR was run with 60 Vbeta primers and 13 Jbeta primers. Sequenced by immunoSEQ multiplex PCR; TCRdb stores in-frame clones only, minus some. The sample records 150,000 to 180,000 clones, roughly 70% being singletons. The rearrangement uses TRBV28 and TRBJ1-1, with 7 bases lining up with TRBD1. Sequenced: PBMCs. This TCR was recovered from a man aged 25-45 years in good health and CMV-seronegative. CDR3 sequence (DNA): TGTGCCAGCAGTCCCCTCGACAGGGCTAGGGAAGCTTTCTTT. Its translation is CASSPLDRAREAFF.